This TCR beta chain derives from a study of regulatory T cells in long-lasting Graves disease. The CDR3 runs to 14 residues. CDR1 and CDR2 (germline): SGHTA, FQGNSA. V gave up 1 base and J gave up 12 bases, with 18 bases separating them. Noted time point: persistent/refractory GD, antithyroid drugs over 5 years with positive TRAb. There was RNA extracted from PBMCs, and the TCR library was made from it. As a group, patients came from one endocrinology department in Xi'an, China. Investigators prepared the TCR beta libraries by applying iRepertoire HTBI primers and Arm-PCR of CDR3 regions. TCRdb used MiXCR to reprocess the multiplex PCR reads, holding one entry per CDR3 protein. The sample records roughly 490,000 distinct CDR3 sequences, about 20% being singletons. This clonotype showed up just once. A much larger clone lies a single base off, so this may be a read error.

The sequences come from peripheral blood mononuclear cells (PBMCs), collected when the disease was refractory, from a patient treated with antithyroid drugs. The chain combines TRBV7-2 with TRBJ1-2, with D perhaps TRBD1 (6 bases). The clonotype originates from a female donor with Graves disease. The CDR3 bases are TGTGCCAGCAGCTTAGACAGCAGGATCGGGGGCGACACCTTC. Amino acid sequence: CASSLDSRIGGDTF.